Sequencing of this T cell receptor (beta chain) was carried out in a study of blood T cell repertoires in COVID-19. Repertoires were generated with immunoSEQ multiplex PCR, while TCRdb's copy carries only in-frame clones and drops some. The profile shows 150,000 to 180,000 clones, 83% of them singletons. CDR1 is LGHNT, CDR2 FRNRAP, per germline. After removal of 3 bases from V and 7 bases from J, the junction contained 7 bases not matched to a gene. The CDR3 is made up of 14 amino acids. The chain carries TRBV12-5 and TRBJ1-2; 8 positions match TRBD1. The sequencing sample was made of peripheral blood. This receptor was taken from an older woman with COVID-19, enrolled during active disease. CDR3 amino acids: CASGLQGGRFGYTF. DNA of the CDR3: TGTGCTAGTGGTTTACAGGGGGGACGGTTTGGCTACACCTTC.